The 10 T cell receptor beta chains listed next were all sequenced from one sample in a study of T cell changes during pregnancy in multiple sclerosis. Produced via immunoSEQ multiplex PCR; TCRdb's table is partial and in-frame only. Counted here are about 79,000 clones, under 95% occurring once; the ten biggest clones make up 0.47%. This specimen was CD4+ T cells from peripheral blood mononuclear cells, taken in the second trimester of pregnancy. The source of these receptors is a female donor with multiple sclerosis, enrolled in a pregnancy study.

This chain connects TRBV11-3 to TRBJ2-7; D might be TRBD1 (5 bases). The CDR3 is made up of 14 amino acids. Germline CDR1 SGHNT, CDR2 YENEEA. V was clipped by 1 base and J by 6 bases, with 13 bases between them. The CDR3 protein is CASSLGYRTPEQYF. The CDR3 DNA sequence: TGTGCCAGCAGCTTAGGTTACAGGACCCCCGAGCAGTACTTC.

The chain employs TRBV5-1 and TRBJ2-7, with TRBD1 matching over 7 bases. With 4 bases clipped from V and 3 bases from J, the junction kept 7 bases outside the gene matches. Germline lookup yields CDR1 SGHRS and CDR2 YFSETQ. This CDR3 region has 14 residues. CDR3 protein: CASSTRDRDYEQYF. The CDR3 DNA is TGCGCCAGCAGCACCCGGGACAGAGACTACGAGCAGTACTTC. Full variable domain (outside the CDR3, taken from reference TRBV5-1 and TRBJ2-7): KAGVTQTPRYLIKTRGQQVTLSCSPISGHRSVSWYQQTPGQGLQFLFEYFSETQRNKGNFPGRFSGRQFSNSRSEMNVSTLELGDSALYLCASSTRDRDYEQYFGPGTRLTVT.

The chain combines TRBV6-6 with TRBJ1-5; TRBD1 matches at 7 bases. CDR1 is MNHNY, CDR2 SVGAGI, per germline (reference sequence). The CDR3 is 15 amino acids. The trim removed 4 bases at V and 2 bases at J, leaving 5 bases unmatched. The CDR3 DNA follows: TGTGCCAGCAGTTCTCTCGGGACAGGCAATCAGCCCCAGCATTTT. Translating it yields CASSSLGTGNQPQHF.

The chain recombines TRBV19 with TRBJ2-6; TRBD1 is a possible D gene (5 bases). The CDR3 runs to 12 residues. With 4 bases removed from V and 8 bases from J, the gap between germline ends came to 6 bases. CDR1 LNHDA and CDR2 SQIVND come from the germline V gene (reference sequence). Here the CDR3 reads CASSTGSNVLTF. Written as DNA, the CDR3 is TGTGCCAGTAGTACAGGGTCCAACGTCCTGACTTTC.

The CDR3 sequence is CASSYLAGSGNTIYF. The CDR3 region has the DNA TGTGCCAGCAGTTACTTAGCTGGGTCCGGAAACACCATATATTTT. This rearrangement joins TRBV6-5 to TRBJ1-3; D not certain. The V end lost 1 base, the J end lost 4 bases, and 11 bases lay between the germline ends. Per the germline V gene, CDR1 is MNHEY and CDR2 is SVGAGI. CDR3 length: 15 amino acids.

This clone came up once. The chain joins TRBV29-1 to TRBJ2-3; 7 bases match TRBD2. V dropped 0 bases and J dropped 2; count of bases not matched to a gene: 8. Per the germline V gene, CDR1 is SQVTM and CDR2 is ANQGSEA. The CDR3 contains 16 residues. The CDR3: CSVEDWGGVSTDTQYF. The CDR3 nucleotides are TGCAGCGTTGAAGATTGGGGGGGGGTTTCCACAGATACGCAGTATTTT.

V gene TRBV11-3 combines with J gene TRBJ2-7; 9 bases align to TRBD1. The germline V gene encodes CDR1 SGHNT and CDR2 YENEEA. The trim removed 4 bases at V and 5 bases at J, leaving 12 bases unmatched. The CDR3 consists of 16 residues. The CDR3 region is CASSSTAGTGFNEQYF. In DNA form, the CDR3 reads TGTGCCAGCAGCTCGACCGCTGGGACAGGGTTTAACGAGCAGTACTTC.

The genes are TRBV15 and TRBJ2-6; D possibly corresponds to TRBD1 (5 bases). The CDR3 sequence is 16 residues long. CDR1 is LNHNV and CDR2 is YYDKDF in the germline V gene (reference sequence). V lost 3 bases, J lost 4 bases, and 13 bases lay in between. CDR3 residues: CATSSFRVSGANVLTF. In DNA form, the CDR3 reads TGTGCCACCAGCAGTTTCAGGGTTTCAGGGGCCAACGTCCTGACTTTC. The entire variable domain, with the rest obtained from reference TRBV15 and TRBJ2-6, is as follows: DAMVIQNPRYQVTQFGKPVTLSCSQTLNHNVMYWYQQKSSQAPKLLFHYYDKDFNNEADTPDNFQSRRPNTSFCFLDIRSPGLGDTAMYLCATSSFRVSGANVLTFGAGSRLTVL.

The chain employs TRBV28 and TRBJ1-3, with D uncertain. The length of the CDR3 is 16 residues. The V gene lost 1 base and the J gene lost 1 base, with 11 bases spanning the gap. The V gene's germline CDR1 is MDHEN and CDR2 SYDVKM. Here the CDR3 reads CASSLSSRLSGNTIYF. CDR3 DNA: TGTGCCAGCAGTTTATCTAGTAGGCTGTCTGGAAACACCATATATTTT.

The chain couples TRBV6-1 to TRBJ1-3; D gene ambiguous. The CDR3 covers 14 residues. V was pared by 3 bases and J by 2 bases, with 8 bases between. Germline V lookup: CDR1 MNHNS, CDR2 SASEGT. CDR3 in amino acids: CASSEGRTGNTIYF. Written as DNA, the CDR3 is TGTGCCAGCAGTGAGGGGAGAACTGGAAACACCATATATTTT.